The rows below give T cell receptor beta chains drawn from one sample of a study of blood T cell repertoires in COVID-19. Some clones are missing from TCRdb's copy, which holds only in-frame ones; the method was immunoSEQ multiplex PCR. The repertoire holds 50,000 to 65,000 clones, with 82% as singletons. Sequencing was performed on peripheral blood. Receptor source: a woman in her sixties or seventies with acute or convalescent COVID-19. CDR3s include the opening cysteine and the closing phenylalanine or tryptophan. A D gene is named only where the DNA matches it firmly. Clone size is shown for a subset of rows, as once, few, many or a class of expanded clone.

>TRBJ1-1|-|TRBV19|-
CASSGAGFMNTEAFF
TGTGCCAGTAGTGGGGCCGGATTCATGAACACTGAAGCTTTCTTT
>TRBJ1-5|TRBD1|TRBV9|-
CASSVGQSNQPQHF
TGTGCCAGCAGCGTGGGACAGAGTAATCAGCCCCAGCATTTT
>TRBJ1-1|TRBD1|TRBV11-2|-
CASSRGQGWTEAFF
TGTGCCAGCAGCCGGGGACAGGGGTGGACTGAAGCTTTCTTT
>TRBJ2-2|-|TRBV11-2|-
CASSQLGGVGAGELFF
TGTGCCAGCAGCCAATTGGGCGGGGTCGGTGCCGGGGAGCTGTTTTTT
>TRBJ1-1|TRBD1|TRBV7-2|-
CASSFRGRVDTEAFF
TGTGCCAGCAGCTTCAGGGGGCGTGTGGACACTGAAGCTTTCTTT
>TRBJ1-2|TRBD1|TRBV9|-
CASSATGAWGYTF
TGTGCCAGCAGCGCTACAGGGGCCTGGGGCTACACCTTC
>TRBJ1-5|-|TRBV7-3|-
CASSLATGNQPQHF
TGTGCCAGCAGCTTAGCAACTGGCAATCAGCCCCAGCATTTT
>TRBJ1-1|-|TRBV7-8|-
CASSLSPGVTEAFF
TGTGCCAGCAGCCTGTCCCCAGGGGTGACTGAAGCTTTCTTT
>TRBJ1-2|TRBD1|TRBV6-5|few
CASSYGRDSGYTF
TGTGCCAGCAGTTACGGGCGGGACAGTGGCTACACCTTC
>TRBJ2-7|-|TRBV11-2|-
CASSPTGWGEQYF
TGTGCCAGCAGCCCAACAGGGTGGGGCGAGCAGTACTTC
>TRBJ2-1|TRBD1|TRBV5-1|-
CASSPRTGDNEQFF
TGCGCCAGCAGCCCGCGGACAGGGGACAATGAGCAGTTCTTC
>TRBJ1-3|TRBD1|TRBV6-6|-
CASSRTGAGNTIYF
TGTGCCAGCAGTCGTACAGGGGCTGGAAACACCATATATTTT
>TRBJ2-4|TRBD2|TRBV11-2|-
CASSSGGRNIQYF
TGTGCCAGCAGCAGCGGGGGGCGAAACATTCAGTACTTC
>TRBJ2-3|TRBD2|TRBV12-5|-
CASGVSGGTDTQYF
TGTGCTAGTGGGGTTAGCGGGGGTACAGATACGCAGTATTTT
>TRBJ1-5|-|TRBV19|-
CASTPGRQLGYQPQHF
TGTGCCAGTACCCCCGGGAGGCAGTTGGGGTATCAGCCCCAGCATTTT
>TRBJ2-7|-|TRBV6-5|-
CASSYSLTYEQYF
TGTGCCAGCAGTTACAGCCTCACCTACGAGCAGTACTTC
>TRBJ1-6|-|TRBV3-1/TRBV3-2|-
CASSQALDNSPLHF
TGTGCCAGCAGCCAAGCCCTCGATAATTCACCCCTCCACTTT
>TRBJ1-5|-|TRBV7-3|-
CASSDVRNQPQHF
TGTGCCAGCAGCGACGTGAGGAATCAGCCCCAGCATTTT
>TRBJ1-1|TRBD1|TRBV30|-
CAWNGQGLNTEAFF
TGTGCCTGGAACGGACAGGGATTGAACACTGAAGCTTTCTTT
>TRBJ2-7|-|TRBV29-1|-
CSVLLRGYEQYF
TGCAGCGTTCTCCTCAGGGGCTACGAGCAGTACTTC
>TRBJ1-2|TRBD1|TRBV3-1/TRBV3-2|once
CASSQVRRQGSLTTNYGYTF
TGTGCCAGCAGCCAAGTCCGGAGACAGGGGAGTCTCACGACTAACTATGGCTACACCTTC
>TRBJ2-1|-|TRBV2|-
CASKKGSSENEQFF
TGTGCCAGCAAAAAAGGGAGTTCAGAAAATGAGCAGTTCTTC
>TRBJ2-7|TRBD1|TRBV14|-
CASSLSGTGRYEQYF
TGTGCCAGCAGCCTCTCCGGGACAGGAAGGTACGAGCAGTACTTC
>TRBJ2-7|TRBD1|TRBV19|few
CASSIGTGSYEQYF
TGTGCCAGTAGTATAGGGACAGGGTCATACGAGCAGTACTTC
>TRBJ2-2|TRBD1|TRBV2|-
CASRGTGTGELFF
TGTGCCAGCAGGGGGACAGGGACCGGGGAGCTGTTTTTT
>TRBJ2-3|-|TRBV29-1|few
CSVEMGQSDTQYF
TGCAGCGTTGAAATGGGGCAATCAGATACGCAGTATTTT